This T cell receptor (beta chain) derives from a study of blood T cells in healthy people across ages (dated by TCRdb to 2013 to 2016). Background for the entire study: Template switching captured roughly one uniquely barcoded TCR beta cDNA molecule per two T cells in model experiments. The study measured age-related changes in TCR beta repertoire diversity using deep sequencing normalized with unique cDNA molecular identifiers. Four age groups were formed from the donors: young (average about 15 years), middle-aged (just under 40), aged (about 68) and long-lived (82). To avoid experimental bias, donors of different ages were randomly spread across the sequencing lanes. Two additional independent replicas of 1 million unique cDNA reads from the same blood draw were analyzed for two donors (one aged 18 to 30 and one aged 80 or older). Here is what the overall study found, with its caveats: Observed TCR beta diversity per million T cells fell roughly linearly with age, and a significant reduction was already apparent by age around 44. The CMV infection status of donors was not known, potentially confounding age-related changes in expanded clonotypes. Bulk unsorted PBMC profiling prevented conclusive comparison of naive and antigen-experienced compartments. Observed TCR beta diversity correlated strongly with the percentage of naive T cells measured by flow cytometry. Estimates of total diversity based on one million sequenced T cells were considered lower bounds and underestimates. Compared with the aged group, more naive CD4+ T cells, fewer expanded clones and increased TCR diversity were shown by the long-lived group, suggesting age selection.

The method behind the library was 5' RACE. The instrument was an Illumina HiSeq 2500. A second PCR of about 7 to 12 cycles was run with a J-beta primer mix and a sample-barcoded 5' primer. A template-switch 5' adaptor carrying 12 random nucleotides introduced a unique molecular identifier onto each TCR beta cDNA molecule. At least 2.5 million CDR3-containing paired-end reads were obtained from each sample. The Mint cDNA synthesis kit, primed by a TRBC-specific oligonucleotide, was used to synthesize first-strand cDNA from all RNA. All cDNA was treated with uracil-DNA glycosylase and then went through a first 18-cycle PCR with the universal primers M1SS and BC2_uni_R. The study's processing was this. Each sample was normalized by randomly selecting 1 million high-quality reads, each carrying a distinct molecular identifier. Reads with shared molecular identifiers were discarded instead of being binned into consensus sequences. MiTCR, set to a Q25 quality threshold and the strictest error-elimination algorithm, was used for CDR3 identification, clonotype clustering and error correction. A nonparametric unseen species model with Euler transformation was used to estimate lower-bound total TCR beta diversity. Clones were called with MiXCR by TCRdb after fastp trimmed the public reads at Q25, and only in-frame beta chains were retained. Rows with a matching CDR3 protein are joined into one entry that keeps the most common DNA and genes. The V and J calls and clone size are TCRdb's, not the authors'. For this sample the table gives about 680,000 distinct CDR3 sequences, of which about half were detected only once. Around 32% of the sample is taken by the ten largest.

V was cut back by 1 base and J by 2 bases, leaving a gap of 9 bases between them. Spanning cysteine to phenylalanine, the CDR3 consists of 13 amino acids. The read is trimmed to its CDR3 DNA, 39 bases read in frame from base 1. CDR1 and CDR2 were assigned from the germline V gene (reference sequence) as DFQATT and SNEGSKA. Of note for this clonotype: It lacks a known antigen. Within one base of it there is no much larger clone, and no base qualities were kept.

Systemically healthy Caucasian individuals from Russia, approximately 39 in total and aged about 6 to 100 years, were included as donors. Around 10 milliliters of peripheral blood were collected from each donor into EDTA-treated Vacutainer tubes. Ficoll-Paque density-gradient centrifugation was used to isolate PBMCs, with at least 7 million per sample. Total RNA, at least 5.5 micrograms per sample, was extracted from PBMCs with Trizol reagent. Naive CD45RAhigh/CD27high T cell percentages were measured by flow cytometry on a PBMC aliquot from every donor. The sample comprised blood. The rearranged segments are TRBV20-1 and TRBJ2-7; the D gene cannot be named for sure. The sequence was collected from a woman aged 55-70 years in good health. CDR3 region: CSARAYPTYEQYF. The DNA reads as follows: TGCAGTGCTAGAGCCTACCCTACCTACGAGCAGTACTTC.